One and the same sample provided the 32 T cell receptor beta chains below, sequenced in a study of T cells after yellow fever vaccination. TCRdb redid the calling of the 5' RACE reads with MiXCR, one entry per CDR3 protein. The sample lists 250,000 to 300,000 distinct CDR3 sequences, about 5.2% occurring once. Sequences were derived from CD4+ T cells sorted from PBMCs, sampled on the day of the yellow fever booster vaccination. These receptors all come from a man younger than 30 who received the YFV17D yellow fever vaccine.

The CDR3 coding sequence is TGTGCCAGCAGCCCCCTAGGGGAGGGTTGGGGCTACACCTTC. This translates into CASSPLGEGWGYTF. The chain links TRBV7-2 to TRBJ1-2, with D possibly TRBD1 on 5 matching bases. The V end was cut by 5 bases, the J end by 8 bases, with 18 bases between. This CDR3 contains 14 residues. Germline lookup yields CDR1 SGHTA and CDR2 FQGNSA.

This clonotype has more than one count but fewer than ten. The CDR3 nucleotides are TGTGCCAGCAGCGGGCGAGGACAGGGAGAGACCCAGTACTTC. Its protein is CASSGRGQGETQYF. The chain joins TRBV9 to TRBJ2-5, with 8 bases identical to TRBD1. V shed 3 bases and J 4 bases; nucleotides not matched to a gene: 5. The CDR3 length is 14 residues. CDR1 is SGDLS and CDR2 is YYNGEE in the germline V gene.

CDR3 in amino acids: CASSPGGTGTQHF. Written as DNA, the CDR3 is TGTGCCAGCTCACCTGGGGGGACAGGGACCCAGCATTTT. V usage is TRBV18 and J usage is TRBJ1-5; TRBD1 matches 9 bases. The CDR3 has 13 amino acids. The germline gives CDR1 KGHSH, CDR2 LQKENI. V lost 3 bases and J lost 11; bases outside the gene matches: 5.

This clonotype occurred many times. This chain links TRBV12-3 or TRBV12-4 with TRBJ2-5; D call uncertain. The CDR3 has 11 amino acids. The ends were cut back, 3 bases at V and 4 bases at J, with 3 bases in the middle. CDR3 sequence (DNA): TGTGCCAGCAGTTTCCGAGAGACCCAGTACTTC. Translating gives CASSFRETQYF.

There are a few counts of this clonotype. The CDR3 reads CASSPGMPPTEAFF. In DNA form, the CDR3 reads TGTGCCAGCAGTCCAGGGATGCCTCCCACTGAAGCTTTCTTT. J is TRBJ1-1 and V is TRBV6-5; TRBD1 is a possible D gene (5 bases). Per the germline V gene, CDR1 is MNHEY and CDR2 is SVGAGI. V was clipped by 5 bases and J by 4 bases, with 14 bases between them. This CDR3 has 14 residues.

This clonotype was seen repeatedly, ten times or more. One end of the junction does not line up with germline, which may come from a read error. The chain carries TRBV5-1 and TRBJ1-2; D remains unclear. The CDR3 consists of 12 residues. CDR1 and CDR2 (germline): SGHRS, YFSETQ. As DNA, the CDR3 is TGTGCCAGCAGTTTGGGGTCCTATGGCTACACCTTC. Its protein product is CASSLGSYGYTF.

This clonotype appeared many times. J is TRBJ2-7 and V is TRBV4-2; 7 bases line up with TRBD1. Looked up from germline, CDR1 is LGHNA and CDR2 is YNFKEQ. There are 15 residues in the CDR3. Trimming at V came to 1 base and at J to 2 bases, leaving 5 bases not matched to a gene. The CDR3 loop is CASSQADRVPYEQYF. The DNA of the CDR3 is TGTGCCAGCAGCCAAGCTGACAGGGTTCCCTACGAGCAGTACTTC.

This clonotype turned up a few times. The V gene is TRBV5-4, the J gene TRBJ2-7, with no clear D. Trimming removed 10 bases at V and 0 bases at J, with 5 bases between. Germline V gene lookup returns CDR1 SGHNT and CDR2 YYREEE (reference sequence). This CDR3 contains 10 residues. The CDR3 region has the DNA TGTGCCGGCTACTCCTACGAGCAGTACTTC. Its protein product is CAGYSYEQYF.

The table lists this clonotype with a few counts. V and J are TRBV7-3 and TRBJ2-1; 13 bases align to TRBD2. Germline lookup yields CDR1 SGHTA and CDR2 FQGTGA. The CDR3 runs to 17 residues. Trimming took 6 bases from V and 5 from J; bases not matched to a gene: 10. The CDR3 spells CASSRPGLAGTNNEQFF. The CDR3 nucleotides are TGTGCCAGCAGTCGCCCGGGACTAGCGGGGACAAACAATGAGCAGTTCTTC.

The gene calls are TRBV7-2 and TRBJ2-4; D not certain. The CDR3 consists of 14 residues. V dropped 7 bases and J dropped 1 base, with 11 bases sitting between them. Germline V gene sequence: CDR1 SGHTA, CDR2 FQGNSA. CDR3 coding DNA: TGTGCCAGCACCGGTATGGGGGCCAAAAACATTCAGTACTTC. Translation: CASTGMGAKNIQYF. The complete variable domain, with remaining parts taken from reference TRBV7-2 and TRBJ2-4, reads GAGVSQSPSNKVTEKGKDVELRCDPISGHTALYWYRQSLGQGLEFLIYFQGNSAPDKSGLPSDRFSAERTGGSVSTLTIQRTQQEDSAVYLCASTGMGAKNIQYFGAGTRLSVL.

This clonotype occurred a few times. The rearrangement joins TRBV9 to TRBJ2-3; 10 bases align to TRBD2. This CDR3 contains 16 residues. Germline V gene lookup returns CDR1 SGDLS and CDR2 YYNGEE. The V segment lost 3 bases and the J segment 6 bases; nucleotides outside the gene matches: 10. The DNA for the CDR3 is TGTGCCAGCAGCGCCGGTAGCGGGGGGCCAATTGATACGCAGTATTTT. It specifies CASSAGSGGPIDTQYF.

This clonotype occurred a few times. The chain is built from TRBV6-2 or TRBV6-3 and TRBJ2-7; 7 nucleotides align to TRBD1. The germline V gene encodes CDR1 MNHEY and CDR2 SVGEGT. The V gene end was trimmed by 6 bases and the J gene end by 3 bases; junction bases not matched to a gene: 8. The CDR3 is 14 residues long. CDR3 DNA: TGTGCCAGCAGCCTATCGGGACAGTTCTACGAGCAGTACGTC. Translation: CASSLSGQFYEQYV.

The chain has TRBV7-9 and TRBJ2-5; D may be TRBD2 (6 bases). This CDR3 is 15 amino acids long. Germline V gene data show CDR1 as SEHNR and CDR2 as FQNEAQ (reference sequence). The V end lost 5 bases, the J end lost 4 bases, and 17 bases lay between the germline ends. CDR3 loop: CASSRGRLGVETQYF. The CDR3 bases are TGTGCCAGCAGCCGTGGGAGACTAGGGGTAGAGACCCAGTACTTC. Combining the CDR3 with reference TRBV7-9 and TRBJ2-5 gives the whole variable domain DTGVSQNPRHKITKRGQNVTFRCDPISEHNRLYWYRQTLGQGPEFLTYFQNEAQLEKSRLLSDRFSAERPKGSFSTLEIQRTEQGDSAMYLCASSRGRLGVETQYFGPGTRLLVL.

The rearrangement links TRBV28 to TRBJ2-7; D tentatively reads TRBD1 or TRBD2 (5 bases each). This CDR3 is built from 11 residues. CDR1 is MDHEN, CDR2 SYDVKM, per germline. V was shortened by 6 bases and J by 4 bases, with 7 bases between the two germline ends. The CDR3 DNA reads TGTGCCAGCAGGGGGGATTACGAGCAGTACGTC. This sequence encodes CASRGDYEQYV.

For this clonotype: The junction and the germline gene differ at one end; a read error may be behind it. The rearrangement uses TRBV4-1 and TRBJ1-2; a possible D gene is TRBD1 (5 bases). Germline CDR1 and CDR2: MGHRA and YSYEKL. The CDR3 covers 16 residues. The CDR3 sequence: CASSQDLGGSNCGYTF. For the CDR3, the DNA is TGCGCCAGCAGCCAAGATTTGGGGGGATCTAACTGTGGCTACACCTTC.

In DNA, the CDR3 is TGCAGTGCTAGTGACAGGGGGCAAGGCTACACCTTC. Encoded protein: CSASDRGQGYTF. The rearrangement links TRBV20-1 to TRBJ1-2, with TRBD1 matching over 10 bases. The V and J ends lost 3 bases and 8 bases, in that order; junction bases with no gene match: 3. CDR3 length: 12 residues. CDR1 and CDR2 (germline): DFQATT, SNEGSKA (reference sequence).

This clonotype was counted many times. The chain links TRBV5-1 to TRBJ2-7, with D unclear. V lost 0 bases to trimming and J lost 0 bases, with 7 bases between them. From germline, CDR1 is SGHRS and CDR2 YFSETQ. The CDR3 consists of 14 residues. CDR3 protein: CASSLGGSSYEQYF. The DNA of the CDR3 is TGCGCCAGCAGCTTGGGGGGAAGCTCCTACGAGCAGTACTTC.

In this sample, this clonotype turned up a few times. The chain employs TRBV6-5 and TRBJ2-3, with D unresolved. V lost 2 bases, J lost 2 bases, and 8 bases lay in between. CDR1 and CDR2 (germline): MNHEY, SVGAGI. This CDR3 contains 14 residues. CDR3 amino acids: CASSYGGYTDTQYF. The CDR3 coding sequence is TGTGCCAGCAGTTACGGCGGCTACACAGATACGCAGTATTTT.

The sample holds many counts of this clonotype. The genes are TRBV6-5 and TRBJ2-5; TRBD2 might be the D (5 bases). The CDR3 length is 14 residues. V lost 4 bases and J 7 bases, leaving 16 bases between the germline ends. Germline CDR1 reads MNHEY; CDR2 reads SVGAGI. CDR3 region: CASSLSGFRATQYF. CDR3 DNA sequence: TGTGCCAGCAGTTTAAGCGGCTTTCGGGCGACCCAGTACTTC.

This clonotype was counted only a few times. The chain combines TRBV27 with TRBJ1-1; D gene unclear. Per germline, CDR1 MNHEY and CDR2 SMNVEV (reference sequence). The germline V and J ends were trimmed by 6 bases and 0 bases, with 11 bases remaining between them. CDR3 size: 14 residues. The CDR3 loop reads CASRIQRLNTEAFF. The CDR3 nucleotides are TGTGCCAGCAGAATACAGCGACTGAACACTGAAGCTTTCTTT.

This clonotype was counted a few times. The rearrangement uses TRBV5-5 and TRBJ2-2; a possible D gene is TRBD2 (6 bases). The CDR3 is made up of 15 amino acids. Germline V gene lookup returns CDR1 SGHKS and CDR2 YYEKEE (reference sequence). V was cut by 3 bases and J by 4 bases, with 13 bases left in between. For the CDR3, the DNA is TGTGCCAGCAGCTCTTTGGCGGGGTCCACCGGGGAGCTGTTTTTT. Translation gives CASSSLAGSTGELFF.

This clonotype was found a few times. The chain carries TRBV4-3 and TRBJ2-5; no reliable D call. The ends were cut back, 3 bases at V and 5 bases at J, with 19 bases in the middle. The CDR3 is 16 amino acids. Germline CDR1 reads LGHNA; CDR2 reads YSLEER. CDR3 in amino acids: CASSHRAVGPGETQYF. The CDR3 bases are TGCGCCAGCAGCCATAGGGCCGTCGGTCCCGGGGAGACCCAGTACTTC.

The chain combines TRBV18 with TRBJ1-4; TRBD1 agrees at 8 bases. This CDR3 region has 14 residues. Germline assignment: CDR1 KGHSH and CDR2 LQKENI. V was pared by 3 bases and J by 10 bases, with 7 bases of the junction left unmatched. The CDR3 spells CASSPQGAVGKLFF. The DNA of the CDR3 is TGTGCCAGCTCACCCCAGGGGGCCGTCGGAAAACTGTTTTTT. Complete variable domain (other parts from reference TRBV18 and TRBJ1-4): NAGVMQNPRHLVRRRGQEARLRCSPMKGHSHVYWYRQLPEEGLKFMVYLQKENIIDESGMPKERFSAEFPKEGPSILRIQQVVRGDSAAYFCASSPQGAVGKLFFGSGTQLSVL.

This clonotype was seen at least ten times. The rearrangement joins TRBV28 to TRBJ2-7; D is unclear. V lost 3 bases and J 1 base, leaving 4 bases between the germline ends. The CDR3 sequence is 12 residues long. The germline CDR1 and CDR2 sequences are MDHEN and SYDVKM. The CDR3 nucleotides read TGTGCCAGCAGTTTCTCTTCCTACGAGCAGTACTTC. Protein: CASSFSSYEQYF.

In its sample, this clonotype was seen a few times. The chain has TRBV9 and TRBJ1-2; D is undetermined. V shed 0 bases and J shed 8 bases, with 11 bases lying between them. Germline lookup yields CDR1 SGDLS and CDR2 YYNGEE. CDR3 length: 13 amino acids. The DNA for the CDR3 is TGTGCCAGCAGCGTAGAGGGATCAATGGGCTACACCTTC. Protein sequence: CASSVEGSMGYTF.

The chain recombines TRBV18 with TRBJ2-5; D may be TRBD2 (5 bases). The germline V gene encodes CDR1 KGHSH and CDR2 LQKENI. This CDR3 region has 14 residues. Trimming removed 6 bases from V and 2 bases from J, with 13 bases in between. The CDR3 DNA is TGTGCCAGCTCGGAGGCCCTAACTCAAGAGACCCAGTACTTC. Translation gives CASSEALTQETQYF. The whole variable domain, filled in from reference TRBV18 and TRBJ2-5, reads NAGVMQNPRHLVRRRGQEARLRCSPMKGHSHVYWYRQLPEEGLKFMVYLQKENIIDESGMPKERFSAEFPKEGPSILRIQQVVRGDSAAYFCASSEALTQETQYFGPGTRLLVL.

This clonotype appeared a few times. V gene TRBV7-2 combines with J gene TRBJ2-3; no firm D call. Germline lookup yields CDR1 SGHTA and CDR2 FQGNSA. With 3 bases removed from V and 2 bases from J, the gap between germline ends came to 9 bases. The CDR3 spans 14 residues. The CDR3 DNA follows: TGTGCCAGCAGCTTCACACGGTTCACAGATACGCAGTATTTT. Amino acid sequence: CASSFTRFTDTQYF.

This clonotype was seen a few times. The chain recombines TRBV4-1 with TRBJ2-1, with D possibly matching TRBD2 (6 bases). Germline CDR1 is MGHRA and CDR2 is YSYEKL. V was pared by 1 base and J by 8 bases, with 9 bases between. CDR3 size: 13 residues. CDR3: CASSQAASDEQFF. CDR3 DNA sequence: TGCGCCAGCAGCCAAGCTGCTAGCGATGAGCAGTTCTTC.

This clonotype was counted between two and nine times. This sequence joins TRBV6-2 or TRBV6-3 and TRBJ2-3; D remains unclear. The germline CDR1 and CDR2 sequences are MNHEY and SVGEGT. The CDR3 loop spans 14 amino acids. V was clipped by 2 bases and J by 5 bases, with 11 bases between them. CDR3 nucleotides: TGTGCCAGCAGTTACACTGAGGTAGGAGATACGCAGTATTTT. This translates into CASSYTEVGDTQYF.

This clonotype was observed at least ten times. For the CDR3, the DNA is TGTGCCAGCAGCTCCCCGGGACTAGCAGGGGAGCTGTTTTTT. Amino acids: CASSSPGLAGELFF. The J gene is TRBJ2-2, the V gene TRBV7-6; 9 nucleotides match TRBD2. With 4 bases clipped from V and 8 bases from J, the junction kept 5 bases outside the gene matches. The CDR3 covers 14 residues. CDR1 is SGHVS and CDR2 is FNYEAQ in the germline V gene.

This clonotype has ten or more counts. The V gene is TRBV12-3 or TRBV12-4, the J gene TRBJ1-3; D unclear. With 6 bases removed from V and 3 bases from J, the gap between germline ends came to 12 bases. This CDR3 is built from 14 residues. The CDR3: CASSPMGNGNTIYF. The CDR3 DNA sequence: TGTGCCAGCAGCCCCATGGGGAATGGAAACACCATATATTTT.

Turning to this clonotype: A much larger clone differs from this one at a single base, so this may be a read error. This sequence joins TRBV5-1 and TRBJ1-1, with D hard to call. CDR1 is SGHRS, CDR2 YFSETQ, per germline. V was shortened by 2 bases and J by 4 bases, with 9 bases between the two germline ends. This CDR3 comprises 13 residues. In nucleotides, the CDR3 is TGCGCCAGCAGCTTCTCGGGGAGCACTGAAGCTTTCTTT. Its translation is CASSFSGSTEAFF.